Below are 19 T cell receptor beta chains sequenced from a single sample in a study of OX40 agonist ivuxolimab in advanced cancers. Profiling relied on immunoSEQ multiplex PCR, and the TCRdb table lists in-frame clones only, not all of them. The data contain roughly 80,000 clones, around 86% of them singletons. The source was CD4+ or CD8+ T cells sorted from blood, collected in a trial of the OX40 agonist ivuxolimab. The receptors originated from an adult with an advanced solid tumor such as melanoma, head and neck, liver or kidney cancer.

The V call is TRBV18, the J call TRBJ1-2; 9 bases line up with TRBD1. V shed 3 bases, J shed 4 bases, and the junction held 3 bases outside the gene matches. The CDR3 sequence is 14 residues long. The germline V gene encodes CDR1 KGHSH and CDR2 LQKENI. The CDR3 spells CASSPPGQGYGYTF. CDR3 in DNA: TGTGCCAGCTCACCCCCGGGACAGGGCTATGGCTACACCTTC. The whole variable domain, filled in from reference TRBV18 and TRBJ1-2, reads NAGVMQNPRHLVRRRGQEARLRCSPMKGHSHVYWYRQLPEEGLKFMVYLQKENIIDESGMPKERFSAEFPKEGPSILRIQQVVRGDSAAYFCASSPPGQGYGYTFGSGTRLTVV.

This clone appeared once. CDR3 loop: CASSQENSLNSPLHF. Here the CDR3 DNA reads TGCGCCAGCAGCCAAGAAAACAGCCTAAATTCACCCCTCCACTTT. The chain recombines TRBV4-3 with TRBJ1-6; D ambiguous. Germline V lookup: CDR1 LGHNA, CDR2 YSLEER. Trimming left V 0 bases short and J 7 bases short, with 10 bases between. The CDR3 runs 15 residues.

CDR3 in DNA: TGTGCCAGCAGAGACACGGGAATCACAGATACGCAGTATTTT. This gives the protein CASRDTGITDTQYF. The chain combines TRBV6-4 with TRBJ2-3, with a tentative D call TRBD2 (5 bases). The CDR3 totals 14 residues. The germline CDR1 and CDR2 sequences are MRHNA and SNTAGT. The V gene lost 6 bases and the J gene lost 2 bases, with 12 bases spanning the gap.

The chain uses TRBV10-3 and TRBJ2-3; 9 bases align to TRBD1. Germline assignment: CDR1 ENHRY and CDR2 SYGVKD. This CDR3 region has 17 residues. Unmatched junction bases numbered 10, after V lost 3 bases and J lost 3 bases. The CDR3 nucleotides are TGTGCCATCAGTGACTCCAAAACCGGGACAGGGACAGATACGCAGTATTTT. Its translation: CAISDSKTGTGTDTQYF.

The chain is built from TRBV28 and TRBJ2-7; the D is unclear. CDR3 length: 12 residues. V lost 7 bases, J lost 7 bases, and 14 bases lay in between. Germline CDR1 is MDHEN and CDR2 is SYDVKM. The CDR3: CASKSEPEEQYF. The CDR3 nucleotides are TGTGCCAGCAAATCCGAACCGGAGGAGCAGTACTTC.

This sequence joins TRBV7-8 and TRBJ1-4, with a weak D call TRBD1 (6 bases). This CDR3 contains 13 residues. The V gene's germline CDR1 is SGHVS and CDR2 FQNEAQ. Trimming removed 8 bases at V and 6 bases at J, with 13 bases between. The CDR3 protein is CASLDSKDEKLFF. The CDR3 nucleotides are TGTGCCAGCCTGGACAGCAAAGATGAAAAACTGTTTTTT. Full variable domain (rest looked up from reference TRBV7-8 and TRBJ1-4): GAGVSQSPRYKVAKRGQDVALRCDPISGHVSLFWYQQALGQGPEFLTYFQNEAQLDKSGLPSDRFFAERPEGSVSTLKIQRTQQEDSAVYLCASLDSKDEKLFFGSGTQLSVL.

With respect to this clone: Other DNA variants within this sample encode the same CDR3. The V gene is TRBV6-5, the J gene TRBJ1-3, with D uncertain. Trimming removed 4 bases from V and 4 bases from J, with 5 bases in between. The CDR3 consists of 12 residues. Per the germline V gene, CDR1 is MNHEY and CDR2 is SVGAGI. CDR3 bases: TGTGCCAGCAGTTTCCGCGGAAACACCATATATTTT. It codes for CASSFRGNTIYF.

The J gene is TRBJ2-7, the V gene TRBV29-1, with 11 bases that match TRBD2. V shed 1 base, J shed 6 bases, and the junction held 8 bases outside the gene matches. This CDR3 spans 15 amino acids. The V gene's germline CDR1 is SQVTM and CDR2 ANQGSEA. CDR3 amino acids: CSVEGSSGRIGEQYF. CDR3 nucleotide sequence: TGCAGCGTTGAAGGGTCTAGCGGGAGGATAGGCGAGCAGTACTTC.

The chain joins TRBV11-1 to TRBJ1-1; TRBD1 matches 7 bases. Per germline, CDR1 SGHAT and CDR2 FQDESV (reference sequence). CDR3 size: 13 residues. Trimming removed 7 bases from V and 3 bases from J; junction bases left unmatched: 5. This CDR3 reads CASTVDRDTEAFF. CDR3 bases: TGTGCCAGCACCGTCGACAGGGACACTGAAGCTTTCTTT.

The chain has TRBV6-1 and TRBJ2-5, with 8 bases matching TRBD1. The CDR3 runs to 14 residues. V lost 0 bases to trimming and J lost 7 bases; unmatched junction nucleotides: 4. Per the germline V gene, CDR1 is MNHNS and CDR2 is SASEGT. The CDR3 region is CASSEAQGAWTQYF. DNA for the CDR3: TGTGCCAGCAGTGAAGCCCAGGGGGCATGGACCCAGTACTTC.

This chain links TRBV5-1 with TRBJ2-5; either TRBD1 or TRBD2 may supply D (5 bases each). The CDR3 totals 15 residues. In germline, CDR1 is SGHRS, CDR2 YFSETQ. V lost 4 bases and J lost 6, with 19 bases in between. The CDR3 DNA follows: TGCGCCAGCAGCCCCGGGACGGGCCGGAGTAAGACCCAGTACTTC. Translation gives CASSPGTGRSKTQYF.

This clone was counted once. The chain is built from TRBV29-1 and TRBJ2-1, with 8 bases aligning to TRBD1. The CDR3 has 10 amino acids. The trim removed 4 bases at V and 15 bases at J, leaving 5 bases unmatched. Germline CDR1 SQVTM, CDR2 ANQGSEA. CDR3 region: CSVGQGFPFF. CDR3 coding DNA: TGCAGCGTTGGACAGGGGTTTCCGTTCTTC.

The gene calls are TRBV16 and TRBJ2-2; D unresolved. This CDR3 has 16 amino acids. Germline V gives CDR1 KGHSY, CDR2 FQNENV. The germline V and J ends were trimmed by 4 bases and 0 bases, with 12 bases remaining between them. The CDR3 is CASSLLGVTNTGELFF. In DNA form, the CDR3 reads TGTGCCAGCAGCCTGTTAGGTGTGACGAACACCGGGGAGCTGTTTTTT.

This rearrangement joins TRBV6-5 to TRBJ1-1, with 9 bases identical to TRBD1. This CDR3 has 14 residues. The junction had 5 bases not matched to a gene; V was cut back by 6 bases and J by 3 bases. In germline, CDR1 is MNHEY, CDR2 SVGAGI. CDR3 nucleotide sequence: TGTGCCAGCAGCCACAGGGGGCGCGACACTGAAGCTTTCTTT. Its protein is CASSHRGRDTEAFF.

The rearrangement links TRBV5-1 to TRBJ1-1; D remains unclear. The ends were cut back, 3 bases at V and 2 bases at J, with 2 bases in the middle. The CDR3 has 11 residues. Germline CDR1 SGHRS, CDR2 YFSETQ. This CDR3 reads CASSSNTEAFF. DNA for the CDR3: TGCGCCAGCAGCTCCAACACTGAAGCTTTCTTT. The whole variable domain, filled in from reference TRBV5-1 and TRBJ1-1, reads KAGVTQTPRYLIKTRGQQVTLSCSPISGHRSVSWYQQTPGQGLQFLFEYFSETQRNKGNFPGRFSGRQFSNSRSEMNVSTLELGDSALYLCASSSNTEAFFGQGTRLTVV.

The V and J genes are TRBV19 and TRBJ2-2, with D perhaps TRBD2 (6 bases). In germline, CDR1 is LNHDA, CDR2 SQIVND (reference sequence). CDR3 length: 15 amino acids. The ends were cut back, 5 bases at V and 6 bases at J, with 16 bases in the middle. In nucleotides, the CDR3 is TGTGCCAGTAGTCTTATAGCGGAGGAGGCCGGGGAGCTGTTTTTT. As protein: CASSLIAEEAGELFF.

This clone was detected a few times. V is TRBV19 and J is TRBJ1-2; D not resolved. The germline V and J ends were trimmed by 6 bases and 3 bases, with 17 bases remaining between them. The CDR3 length is 15 residues. CDR1 LNHDA and CDR2 SQIVND come from the germline V gene (reference sequence). The CDR3 loop reads CASRGPSSQDYGYTF. CDR3 coding DNA: TGTGCCAGTAGGGGCCCGTCGAGTCAGGACTATGGCTACACCTTC.

The genes are TRBV10-2 and TRBJ1-4; no definite D call. V was trimmed by 5 bases and J by 0 bases, leaving 7 bases between them. CDR3 length equals 14 residues. Germline assignment: CDR1 WSHSY and CDR2 SAAADI. CDR3 nucleotides: TGCGCCAGCAGTATCGGAGCAACTAATGAAAAACTGTTTTTT. Protein: CASSIGATNEKLFF.

The chain links TRBV18 to TRBJ2-7; TRBD2 matches 12 bases. The CDR3 is 17 amino acids. V shed 6 bases, J shed 4 bases, and the junction held 13 bases outside the gene matches. CDR1 is KGHSH, CDR2 LQKENI, per germline. The CDR3 region has the DNA TGTGCCAGCTCTCCCCTTAGGACTAGCGGGAACAGGTACGAGCAGTACTTC. It codes for CASSPLRTSGNRYEQYF. Combining the CDR3 with reference TRBV18 and TRBJ2-7 gives the whole variable domain NAGVMQNPRHLVRRRGQEARLRCSPMKGHSHVYWYRQLPEEGLKFMVYLQKENIIDESGMPKERFSAEFPKEGPSILRIQQVVRGDSAAYFCASSPLRTSGNRYEQYFGPGTRLTVT.